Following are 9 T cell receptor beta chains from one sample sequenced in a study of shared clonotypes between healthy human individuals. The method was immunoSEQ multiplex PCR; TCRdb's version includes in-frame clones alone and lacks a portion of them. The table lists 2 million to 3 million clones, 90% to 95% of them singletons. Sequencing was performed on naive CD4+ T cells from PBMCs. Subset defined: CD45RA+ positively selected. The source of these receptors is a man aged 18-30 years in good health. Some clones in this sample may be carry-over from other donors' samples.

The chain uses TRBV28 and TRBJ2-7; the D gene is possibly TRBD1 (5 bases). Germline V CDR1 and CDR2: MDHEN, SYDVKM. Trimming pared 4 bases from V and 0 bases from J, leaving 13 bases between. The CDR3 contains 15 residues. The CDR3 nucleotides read TGTGCCAGCAGTTCGTACCAGACAGCCTCCTACGAGCAGTACTTC. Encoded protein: CASSSYQTASYEQYF.

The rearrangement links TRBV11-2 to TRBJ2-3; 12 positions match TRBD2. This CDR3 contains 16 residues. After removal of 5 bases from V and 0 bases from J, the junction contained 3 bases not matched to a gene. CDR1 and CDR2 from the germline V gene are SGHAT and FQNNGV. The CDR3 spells CASSPGTSGSTDTQYF. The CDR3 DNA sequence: TGTGCCAGCAGCCCCGGGACTAGCGGGAGCACAGATACGCAGTATTTT.

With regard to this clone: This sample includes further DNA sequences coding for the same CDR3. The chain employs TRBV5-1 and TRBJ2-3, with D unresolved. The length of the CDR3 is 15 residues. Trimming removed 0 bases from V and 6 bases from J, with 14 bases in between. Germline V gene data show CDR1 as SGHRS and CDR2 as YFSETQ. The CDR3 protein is CASSLAGLGTDTQYF. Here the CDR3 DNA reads TGCGCCAGCAGCTTGGCGGGTCTAGGTACGGATACGCAGTATTTT. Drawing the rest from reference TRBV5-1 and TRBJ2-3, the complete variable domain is KAGVTQTPRYLIKTRGQQVTLSCSPISGHRSVSWYQQTPGQGLQFLFEYFSETQRNKGNFPGRFSGRQFSNSRSEMNVSTLELGDSALYLCASSLAGLGTDTQYFGPGTRLTVL.

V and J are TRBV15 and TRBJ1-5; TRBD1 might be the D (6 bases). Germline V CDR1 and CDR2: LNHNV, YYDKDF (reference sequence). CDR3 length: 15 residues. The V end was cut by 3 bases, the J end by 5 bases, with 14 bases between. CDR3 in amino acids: CATSRRRDIDQPQHF. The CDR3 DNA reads TGTGCCACCAGCAGGCGCCGGGACATCGATCAGCCCCAGCATTTT.

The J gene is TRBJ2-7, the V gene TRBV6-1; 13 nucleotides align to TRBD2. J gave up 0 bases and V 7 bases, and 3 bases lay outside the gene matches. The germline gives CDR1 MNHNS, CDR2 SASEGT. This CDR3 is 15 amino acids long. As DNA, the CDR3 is TGTGCCAGCATAAGGACTAGCGGGAGCTCCTACGAGCAGTACTTC. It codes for CASIRTSGSSYEQYF.

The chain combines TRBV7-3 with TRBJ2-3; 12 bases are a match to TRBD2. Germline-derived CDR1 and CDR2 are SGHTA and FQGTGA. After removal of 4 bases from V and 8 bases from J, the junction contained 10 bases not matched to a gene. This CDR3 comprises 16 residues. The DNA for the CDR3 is TGTGCCAGCAGCTCCCCTAGCGGGAGGGCCTTGGGTACGCAGTATTTT. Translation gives CASSSPSGRALGTQYF.

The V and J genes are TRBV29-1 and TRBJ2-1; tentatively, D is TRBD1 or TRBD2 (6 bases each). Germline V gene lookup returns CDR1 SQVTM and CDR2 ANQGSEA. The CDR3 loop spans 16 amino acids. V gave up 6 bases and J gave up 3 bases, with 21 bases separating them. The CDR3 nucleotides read TGCAGCGTACGTCCACTCACGGGGGCCGGCTACAATGAGCAGTTCTTC. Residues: CSVRPLTGAGYNEQFF.

The CDR3 here is CASSRIAALVTQYF. The CDR3 DNA sequence: TGTGCCAGCAGTCGAATAGCGGCCCTTGTTACGCAGTATTTT. The J gene is TRBJ2-3, the V gene TRBV28; D is possibly TRBD2 (6 bases). Germline-derived CDR1 and CDR2 are MDHEN and SYDVKM. With 5 bases removed from V and 8 bases from J, the gap between germline ends came to 17 bases. CDR3 length equals 14 residues.

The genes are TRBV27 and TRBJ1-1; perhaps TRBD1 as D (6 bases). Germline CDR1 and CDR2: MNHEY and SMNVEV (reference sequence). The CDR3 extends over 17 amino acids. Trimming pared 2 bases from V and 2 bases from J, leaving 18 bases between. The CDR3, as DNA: TGTGCCAGCAGTTTAGCAGTAGGGGGACAAGTCAACACTGAAGCTTTCTTT. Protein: CASSLAVGGQVNTEAFF.